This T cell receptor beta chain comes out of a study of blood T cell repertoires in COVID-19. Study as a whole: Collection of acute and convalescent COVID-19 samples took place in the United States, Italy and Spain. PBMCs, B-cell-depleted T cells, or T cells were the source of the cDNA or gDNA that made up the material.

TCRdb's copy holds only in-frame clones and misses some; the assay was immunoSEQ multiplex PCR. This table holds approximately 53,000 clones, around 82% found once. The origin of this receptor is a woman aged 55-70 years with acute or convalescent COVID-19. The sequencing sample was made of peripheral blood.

The CDR3 protein is CASSMCDRRKTDTQYF. The CDR3 DNA reads as TGTGCCAGTAGTATGTGCGACAGACGGAAGACAGATACGCAGTATTTT. The chain links TRBV19 to TRBJ2-3; the D gene is possibly TRBD1 (5 bases). V was pared by 3 bases and J by 3 bases, with 16 bases between. The V gene's germline CDR1 is LNHDA and CDR2 SQIVND (reference sequence). The CDR3 has 16 residues.